This T cell receptor (beta chain) was recovered during a study of glioma-infiltrating T cells. Study-level points and caveats: Non-neoplastic patients had below-expected tissue-blood divergence, while all gliomas exceeded expectation.

Germline CDR1 LGHDT, CDR2 YNNKEL (reference sequence). There are 15 residues in the CDR3. Trimming removed 5 bases from V and 6 bases from J; junction bases left unmatched: 9. In the case of this clonotype: Antigen: not known.

Amplification of TCR alpha and beta CDR3 regions from RNA used iRepertoire nested multiplex PCR. One-step reverse transcription and amplification started from roughly 100-400 ng of tissue mRNA or PBMC total RNA. TCRdb re-called the multiplex PCR reads through MiXCR, storing one row per CDR3 protein. The table records under 200,000 distinct CDR3 sequences, approximately 40% of them present only once. V and J are TRBV3-1 and TRBJ2-5; 10 nucleotides agree with TRBD2. This clonotype was sampled from a human donor with low-grade glioma or glioblastoma, undergoing nonglioma brain surgery, or in good health (not recorded which). Sequencing was done on a sample of glioma tissue, nonneoplastic brain tissue, or PBMCs (not recorded which). The CDR3 here is CASSERAGGGQTQYF. The CDR3, as DNA: TGTGCCAGCAGCGAAAGAGCGGGAGGGGGACAGACCCAGTACTTC.